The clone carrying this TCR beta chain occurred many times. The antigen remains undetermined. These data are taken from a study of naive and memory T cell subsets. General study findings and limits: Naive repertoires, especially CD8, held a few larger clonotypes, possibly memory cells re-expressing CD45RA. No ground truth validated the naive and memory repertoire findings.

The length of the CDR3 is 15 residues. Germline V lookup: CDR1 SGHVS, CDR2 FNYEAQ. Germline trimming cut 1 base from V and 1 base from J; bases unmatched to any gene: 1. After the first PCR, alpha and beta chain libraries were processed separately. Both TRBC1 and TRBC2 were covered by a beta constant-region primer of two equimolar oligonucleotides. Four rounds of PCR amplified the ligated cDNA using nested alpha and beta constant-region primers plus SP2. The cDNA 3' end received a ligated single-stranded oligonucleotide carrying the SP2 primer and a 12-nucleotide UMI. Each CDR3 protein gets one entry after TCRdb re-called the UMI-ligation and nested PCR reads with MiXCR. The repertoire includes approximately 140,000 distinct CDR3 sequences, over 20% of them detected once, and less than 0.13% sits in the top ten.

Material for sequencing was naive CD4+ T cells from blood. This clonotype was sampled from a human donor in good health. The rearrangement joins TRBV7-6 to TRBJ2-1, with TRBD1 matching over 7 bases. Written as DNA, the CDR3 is TGTGCCAGCAGCTTAGTCAGGGGGTCCTACAATGAGCAGTTCTTC. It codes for CASSLVRGSYNEQFF.